The next 7 T cell receptor beta chains were all read from a single sample in a study of regulatory T cells in long-lasting Graves disease. This sample's time point: persistent/refractory GD, antithyroid drugs over 5 years with positive TRAb. The TCR library was made from RNA extracted from PBMCs. Researchers made TCR beta libraries by using iRepertoire HTBI primers and running Arm-PCR on CDR3 regions. MiXCR was run by TCRdb on the multiplex PCR reads, yielding one entry per CDR3 protein. The table includes about 660,000 distinct CDR3 sequences, around 30% detected once. This specimen consisted of peripheral blood mononuclear cells (PBMCs), obtained when the disease was refractory, from a patient treated with antithyroid drugs. The receptor source for this set is a female donor with Graves disease.

This clonotype was counted many times. This chain uses TRBV12-3 or TRBV12-4 with TRBJ2-7; TRBD2 might be the D (6 bases). The CDR3 is made up of 13 amino acids. With 1 base removed from V and 4 bases from J, the gap between germline ends came to 8 bases. The CDR3 loop is CASSLGEVYEQYF. CDR3 DNA sequence: TGTGCCAGCAGTTTAGGGGAGGTATACGAGCAGTACTTC.

The V and J genes are TRBV19 and TRBJ1-5; the D is unclear. V was pared by 3 bases and J by 0 bases, with 18 bases between. Germline loops: CDR1 LNHDA, CDR2 SQIVND (reference sequence). CDR3 length: 18 residues. The CDR3 here is CASSIARPQPYSNQPQHF. Written as DNA, the CDR3 is TGTGCCAGTAGTATTGCCCGTCCCCAACCATATAGCAATCAGCCCCAGCATTTT.

The CDR3 region is CSVEYTRNTEAFF. CDR3 sequence (DNA): TGCAGCGTTGAATATACCAGAAACACTGAAGCTTTCTTT. This rearrangement joins TRBV29-1 to TRBJ1-1; D not certain. Germline V gene data show CDR1 as SQVTM and CDR2 as ANQGSEA. V dropped 2 bases and J dropped 2 bases, with 9 bases sitting between them. The CDR3 covers 13 residues.

The J gene is TRBJ1-2, the V gene TRBV29-1, with 8 bases lining up with TRBD1. The CDR3 spans 13 residues. Germline values: CDR1 SQVTM, CDR2 ANQGSEA. The V and J ends lost 0 bases and 7 bases, in that order; junction bases with no gene match: 4. CDR3 amino acids: CSVEEYRGFGYTF. The CDR3 DNA reads TGCAGCGTTGAAGAGTACAGGGGGTTTGGCTACACCTTC.

A few counts support this clonotype. This chain uses TRBV20-1 with TRBJ1-4; possible D gene TRBD1, 5 bases. Between the trimmed V and J ends, which lost 3 bases and 8 bases, there was a span of 10 bases. Germline values: CDR1 DFQATT, CDR2 SNEGSKA (reference sequence). The CDR3 contains 12 residues. The CDR3 DNA reads as TGCAGTGCTAGCAAGGGGCACGAAAAACTGTTTTTT. Translating it yields CSASKGHEKLFF.

This clonotype has just a few counts. The chain has TRBV7-2 and TRBJ1-4; maybe TRBD1 (5 bases). The CDR3 consists of 16 residues. Germline-derived CDR1 and CDR2 are SGHTA and FQGNSA. Trimming stripped 2 bases from V and 0 bases from J, with 10 bases between. DNA for the CDR3: TGTGCCAGCAGCTTATTGGGGGGTTCAACTAATGAAAAACTGTTTTTT. Translating it yields CASSLLGGSTNEKLFF.

As concerns this clonotype: The junction departs from germline at one end; a sequencing error may be responsible. The chain has TRBV20-1 and TRBJ1-1; 9 nucleotides line up with TRBD1. CDR3 length: 13 amino acids. Germline assignment: CDR1 DFQATT and CDR2 SNEGSKA (reference sequence). Here the CDR3 reads CGAYRTGVTEAFF. DNA of the CDR3: TGCGGTGCTTATCGGACAGGGGTCACTGAAGCTTTCTTT.